The 26 T cell receptor beta chains in this list originate from one sample, sequenced in a study of T-cell reconstitution after alpha-beta-depleted transplantation in children. Preparation of the TCRbeta library involved a method that used unique molecular identifiers. One entry per CDR3 protein, called by TCRdb with MiXCR from the PCR reads. The table shows 540,000 or so distinct CDR3 sequences, with under 30% occurring only once. The sequencing used PBMCs, mostly from graft donor cells, collected 360 days after TCRalphabeta/CD19-depleted stem cell transplant. All receptors derive from a boy in the first two years of life who had a stem cell transplant for acute myeloid leukemia, so the T cells may come from the graft donor.

This chain links TRBV4-1 with TRBJ2-3; either TRBD1 or TRBD2 may supply D (6 bases each). Trimming shortened V by 1 base and J by 5 bases, and 13 bases separated the two germline ends. The CDR3 has 15 amino acids. CDR1 and CDR2 from the germline V gene are MGHRA and YSYEKL. In DNA form, the CDR3 reads TGCGCCAGCAGCCAAGGGGACACCGGGGGAGATACGCAGTATTTT. This codes for CASSQGDTGGDTQYF.

The chain is built from TRBV20-1 and TRBJ1-1; 10 positions match TRBD1. The length of the CDR3 is 13 residues. The trim removed 3 bases at V and 3 bases at J, leaving 1 base unmatched. Germline V lookup: CDR1 DFQATT, CDR2 SNEGSKA (reference sequence). CDR3: CSARDRGYTEAFF. The CDR3 coding sequence is TGCAGTGCTAGGGACAGGGGGTACACTGAAGCTTTCTTT.

This clonotype has ten or more counts. One end of the junction is discordant with germline, which a read error may explain. V usage is TRBV12-3 or TRBV12-4 and J usage is TRBJ2-1, with D tentatively TRBD1 or TRBD2 (6 bases each). The CDR3 spans 14 residues. In nucleotides, the CDR3 is TGTGCCAGTAGTTCCGGGGGCACCTACAATGAGCAGTTCTTC. Translating gives CASSSGGTYNEQFF.

The rearrangement joins TRBV20-1 to TRBJ1-1, with 11 bases lining up with TRBD1. The CDR3 length is 14 residues. V shed 5 bases, J shed 5 bases, and the junction held 7 bases outside the gene matches. Germline CDR1 DFQATT, CDR2 SNEGSKA (reference sequence). The CDR3 region is CSAPRGTGGTEAFF. Here the CDR3 DNA reads TGCAGTGCTCCTAGGGGGACAGGGGGGACTGAAGCTTTCTTT.

The CDR3 nucleotides read TGTGCCAGCAGTCCGCTAGCGGTCTCCTACAATGAGCAGTTCTTC. It yields the protein CASSPLAVSYNEQFF. The chain uses TRBV12-3 or TRBV12-4 and TRBJ2-1; 7 nucleotides agree with TRBD2. V lost 5 bases to trimming and J lost 0 bases; unmatched junction nucleotides: 4. The CDR3 has 15 amino acids.

The V call is TRBV20-1, the J call TRBJ2-1, with TRBD2 matching 8 bases. V lost 0 bases, J lost 8 bases, and 21 bases stayed unmatched. This CDR3 region has 19 residues. Germline V CDR1 and CDR2: DFQATT, SNEGSKA (reference sequence). The CDR3: CSARDIRVLAAPPWDEQFF. The CDR3 bases are TGCAGTGCTAGAGATATCCGCGTACTAGCGGCCCCGCCTTGGGATGAGCAGTTCTTC.

On this clonotype: A clone one base away is much larger, so this may be a read error. The chain combines TRBV10-3 with TRBJ2-7, with D possibly TRBD1 on 6 matching bases. The germline CDR1 and CDR2 sequences are ENHRY and SYGVKD. The V end was cut by 2 bases, the J end by 6 bases, with 8 bases between. The CDR3 contains 12 residues. The CDR3 loop reads CAISEQGFEQYV. CDR3 DNA: TGTGCCATCAGTGAGCAGGGGTTCGAGCAGTACGTC.

This clonotype has ten or more counts. The chain recombines TRBV9 with TRBJ2-5; 8 positions match TRBD1. Germline values: CDR1 SGDLS, CDR2 YYNGEE. V was pared by 7 bases and J by 3 bases, with 5 bases of the junction left unmatched. The CDR3 is 13 amino acids. The CDR3 DNA sequence: TGTGCCAGCTCCCGGACAGGGAAAGAGACCCAGTACTTC. This codes for CASSRTGKETQYF.

This clonotype has more than one count but fewer than ten. J is TRBJ1-5 and V is TRBV20-1, with 8 bases identical to TRBD1. Losses at the gene ends were 3 bases for V and 4 bases for J; bases not matched to a gene: 2. The CDR3 is 13 amino acids. Germline V gene lookup returns CDR1 DFQATT and CDR2 SNEGSKA (reference sequence). Written as DNA, the CDR3 is TGCAGTGCTAGCCGGACAGGGAATCAGCCCCAGCATTTT. It translates to CSASRTGNQPQHF.

This clonotype was found many times. The chain has TRBV5-1 and TRBJ2-5; no clear D gene. V lost 7 bases, J lost 5 bases, and 18 bases lay in between. Looked up from germline, CDR1 is SGHRS and CDR2 is YFSETQ. There are 14 residues in the CDR3. The CDR3 protein is CASRWVTFRETQYF. The CDR3 nucleotides are TGCGCCAGCCGTTGGGTTACTTTCAGGGAGACCCAGTACTTC.

The chain couples TRBV12-3 or TRBV12-4 to TRBJ2-3, with D possibly matching TRBD1 (5 bases). The CDR3 totals 15 residues. V lost 4 bases and J 6 bases, leaving 17 bases between the germline ends. CDR3 sequence (DNA): TGTGCCAGCAGTTGGTCTGACTGGAAGGGGGATACGCAGTATTTT. Translated: CASSWSDWKGDTQYF.

This clonotype is a singleton in its sample. The CDR3 nucleotides read TGTGCCAGCAGTTCCCCGGACAGGGAGTATGGCTACACCTTC. Translation: CASSSPDREYGYTF. The V call is TRBV6-5, the J call TRBJ1-2, with 8 bases identical to TRBD1. The length of the CDR3 is 14 residues. CDR1 and CDR2 from the germline V gene are MNHEY and SVGAGI. Trimming at V came to 4 bases and at J to 5 bases, leaving 6 bases not matched to a gene.

This clonotype has only a few counts. CDR3 amino acids: CASSLLSGLASETQYF. CDR3 DNA: TGTGCCAGCAGCCTACTTTCGGGACTAGCGTCGGAGACCCAGTACTTC. V gene TRBV3-1 combines with J gene TRBJ2-5; TRBD2 matches at 10 bases. Unmatched junction bases numbered 10, after V lost 4 bases and J lost 5 bases. The CDR3 runs 16 residues. Germline V gene sequence: CDR1 LGHDT, CDR2 YNNKEL (reference sequence).

This clonotype was found many times. This sequence joins TRBV15 and TRBJ2-5; 8 positions agree with TRBD1. The CDR3 runs to 14 residues. Per the germline V gene, CDR1 is LNHNV and CDR2 is YYDKDF (reference sequence). The J segment lost 5 bases and the V segment lost 5 bases, leaving 7 bases of the junction unmatched. The CDR3 spells CATSVQGAHETQYF. CDR3 coding DNA: TGTGCCACCAGCGTTCAGGGGGCTCACGAGACCCAGTACTTC. The variable domain in full, with the rest retrieved from reference TRBV15 and TRBJ2-5, is DAMVIQNPRYQVTQFGKPVTLSCSQTLNHNVMYWYQQKSSQAPKLLFHYYDKDFNNEADTPDNFQSRRPNTSFCFLDIRSPGLGDTAMYLCATSVQGAHETQYFGPGTRLLVL.

Only a few counts were recorded for this clonotype. This chain's CDR3 is CSARSAGGETQYF. CDR3 DNA sequence: TGCAGTGCTAGAAGCGCGGGGGGAGAGACCCAGTACTTC. The V call is TRBV20-1, the J call TRBJ2-5; 8 bases align to TRBD2. Trimming removed 2 bases from V and 4 bases from J; junction bases left unmatched: 3. The CDR3 extends over 13 amino acids. Germline assignment: CDR1 DFQATT and CDR2 SNEGSKA (reference sequence).

The chain links TRBV7-8 to TRBJ1-5; D gene uncertain. Deletions cut 1 base from V and 3 bases from J, with 7 bases between. Germline CDR1 reads SGHVS; CDR2 reads FQNEAQ. CDR3 size: 14 residues. CDR3 bases: TGTGCCAGCAGCTTAGAACCCTTCAATCAGCCCCAGCATTTT. The encoded protein is CASSLEPFNQPQHF.

The J gene is TRBJ2-3, the V gene TRBV12-3 or TRBV12-4; D call uncertain. Trimming pared 3 bases from V and 4 bases from J, leaving 11 bases between. This CDR3 region has 14 residues. In nucleotides, the CDR3 is TGTGCCAGCAGTTTGCGTTTGGCAGCAGATACGCAGTATTTT. The encoded protein is CASSLRLAADTQYF.

There are many counts of this clonotype. The genes are TRBV7-9 and TRBJ2-1; D gene uncertain. This CDR3 has 12 amino acids. Germline assignment: CDR1 SEHNR and CDR2 FQNEAQ (reference sequence). Trimming removed 1 base at V and 5 bases at J, with 3 bases between. The CDR3 DNA reads as TGTGCCAGCAGCTTAGTAAACAATGAGCAGTTCTTC. Amino acids: CASSLVNNEQFF.

The rearrangement joins TRBV27 to TRBJ2-7, with D perhaps TRBD1 (5 bases). Deletions cut 3 bases from V and 5 bases from J, with 11 bases between. Germline V lookup: CDR1 MNHEY, CDR2 SMNVEV (reference sequence). The CDR3 covers 13 residues. CDR3: CASSLSPGNEQYV. The CDR3 DNA sequence: TGTGCCAGCAGTTTGTCACCAGGGAACGAGCAGTACGTC.

The chain carries TRBV29-1 and TRBJ1-2; TRBD1 matches at 7 bases. The CDR3 sequence is 13 residues long. Germline CDR1 and CDR2: SQVTM and ANQGSEA. V trimming: 6 bases; J trimming: 5 bases; junction bases outside the gene matches: 9. CDR3 loop: CSVKTGTLYGYTF. CDR3 nucleotides: TGCAGCGTGAAGACAGGGACCCTTTATGGCTACACCTTC.

This clonotype was observed a handful of times. The rearrangement links TRBV20-1 to TRBJ1-5; D remains unclear. Germline V lookup: CDR1 DFQATT, CDR2 SNEGSKA (reference sequence). There are 13 residues in the CDR3. V lost 6 bases and J lost 0, with 9 bases in between. In DNA, the CDR3 is TGCAGTGCCCCACACCATAGCAATCAGCCCCAGCATTTT. It codes for CSAPHHSNQPQHF.

This clonotype was recorded a few times. The rearrangement joins TRBV7-3 to TRBJ1-2; D possibly corresponds to TRBD1 (5 bases). V dropped 5 bases and J dropped 0 bases, with 10 bases sitting between them. This CDR3 has 14 residues. Germline V gene lookup returns CDR1 SGHTA and CDR2 FQGTGA. CDR3 nucleotide sequence: TGTGCCAGCAGCGTAGGGGCCTCTAACTATGGCTACACCTTC. Its translation is CASSVGASNYGYTF.

Ten or more counts support this clonotype. The chain links TRBV12-3 or TRBV12-4 to TRBJ2-1; D perhaps matches TRBD1 (5 bases). This CDR3 has 15 amino acids. V lost 0 bases and J lost 8, with 14 bases in between. In DNA, the CDR3 is TGTGCCAGCAGTTTAGCACAGGAAGCTTTCCATGAGCAGTTCTTC. This gives the protein CASSLAQEAFHEQFF.

This clonotype was observed many times. This chain connects TRBV5-1 to TRBJ2-7, with no clear D. Germline CDR1 is SGHRS and CDR2 is YFSETQ. Trimming pared 0 bases from V and 2 bases from J, leaving 12 bases between. This CDR3 comprises 15 residues. CDR3 sequence (DNA): TGCGCCAGCAGCTTGGTGGGCTACCAACCCTACGAGCAGTACTTC. Its translation: CASSLVGYQPYEQYF.

In this sample, this clonotype turned up many times. V and J are TRBV4-2 and TRBJ2-3; 7 bases agree with TRBD1. The germline V gene has CDR1 LGHNA and CDR2 YNFKEQ. The CDR3 has 16 residues. The trim removed 1 base at V and 7 bases at J, leaving 11 bases unmatched. DNA of the CDR3: TGTGCCAGCAGCCAAGGAAAGGGGGCGCCAGGATATACGCAGTATTTT. Residues: CASSQGKGAPGYTQYF.

The genes are TRBV10-3 and TRBJ1-1; D is possibly TRBD1 (5 bases). Germline V gene data show CDR1 as ENHRY and CDR2 as SYGVKD. Trimming left V 3 bases short and J 3 bases short, with 11 bases between. The CDR3 is 14 residues long. CDR3 coding DNA: TGTGCCATCAGTGACCCGGGGACGGACACTGAAGCTTTCTTT. Translating it yields CAISDPGTDTEAFF.